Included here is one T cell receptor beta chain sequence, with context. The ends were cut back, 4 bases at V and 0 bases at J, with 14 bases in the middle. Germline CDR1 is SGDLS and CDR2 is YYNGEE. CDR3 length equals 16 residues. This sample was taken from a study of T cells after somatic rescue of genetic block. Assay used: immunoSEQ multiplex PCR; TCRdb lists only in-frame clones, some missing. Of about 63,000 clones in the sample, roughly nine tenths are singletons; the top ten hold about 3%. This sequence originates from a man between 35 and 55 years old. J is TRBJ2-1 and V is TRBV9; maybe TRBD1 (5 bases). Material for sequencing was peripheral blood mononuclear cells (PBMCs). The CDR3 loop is CASSPRAGRSYNEQFF. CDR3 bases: TGTGCCAGCAGCCCACGGGCAGGGCGCTCCTACAATGAGCAGTTCTTC.